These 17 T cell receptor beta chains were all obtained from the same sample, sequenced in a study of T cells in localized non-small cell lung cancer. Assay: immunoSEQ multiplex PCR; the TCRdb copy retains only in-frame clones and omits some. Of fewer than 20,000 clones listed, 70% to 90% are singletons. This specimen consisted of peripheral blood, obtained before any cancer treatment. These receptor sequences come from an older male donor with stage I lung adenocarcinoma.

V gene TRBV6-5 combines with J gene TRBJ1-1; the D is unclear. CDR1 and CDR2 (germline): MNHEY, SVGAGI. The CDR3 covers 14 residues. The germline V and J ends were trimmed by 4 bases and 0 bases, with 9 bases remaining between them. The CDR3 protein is CASSFRAMNTEAFF. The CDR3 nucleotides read TGTGCCAGCAGTTTCCGGGCCATGAACACTGAAGCTTTCTTT.

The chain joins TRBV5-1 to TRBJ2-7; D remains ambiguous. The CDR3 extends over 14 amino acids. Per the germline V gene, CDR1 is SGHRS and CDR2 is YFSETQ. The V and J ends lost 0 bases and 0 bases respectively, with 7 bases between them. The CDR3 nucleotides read TGCGCCAGCAGCTTGGAAGAGAGCTCCTACGAGCAGTACTTC. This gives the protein CASSLEESSYEQYF.

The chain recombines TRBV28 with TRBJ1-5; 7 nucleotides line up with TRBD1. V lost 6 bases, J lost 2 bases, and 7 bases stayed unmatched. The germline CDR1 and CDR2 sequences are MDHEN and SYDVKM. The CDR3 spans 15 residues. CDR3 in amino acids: CASRRSGTGNQPQHF. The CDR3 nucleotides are TGTGCCAGCAGACGATCCGGGACAGGCAATCAGCCCCAGCATTTT.

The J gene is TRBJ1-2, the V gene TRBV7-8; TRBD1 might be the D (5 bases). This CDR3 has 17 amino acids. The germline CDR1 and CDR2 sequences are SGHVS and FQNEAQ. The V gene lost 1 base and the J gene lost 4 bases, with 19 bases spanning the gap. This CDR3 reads CASSLVPRQIMSYGYTF. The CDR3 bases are TGTGCCAGCAGCTTAGTTCCCCGACAGATAATGAGCTATGGCTACACCTTC.

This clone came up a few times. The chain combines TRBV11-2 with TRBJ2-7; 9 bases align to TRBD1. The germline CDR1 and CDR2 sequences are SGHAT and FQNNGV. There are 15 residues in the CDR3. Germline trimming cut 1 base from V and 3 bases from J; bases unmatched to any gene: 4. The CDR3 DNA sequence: TGTGCCAGCAGCTTAGCCCGGACAGGGGTCTACGAGCAGTACTTC. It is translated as CASSLARTGVYEQYF.

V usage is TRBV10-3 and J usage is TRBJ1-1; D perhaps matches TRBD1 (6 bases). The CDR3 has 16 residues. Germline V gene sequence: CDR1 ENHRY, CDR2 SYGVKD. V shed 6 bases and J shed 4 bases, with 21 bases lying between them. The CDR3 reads CAIRNSLQGGGTEAFF. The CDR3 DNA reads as TGTGCCATCAGGAACTCCTTACAGGGTGGTGGCACTGAAGCTTTCTTT.

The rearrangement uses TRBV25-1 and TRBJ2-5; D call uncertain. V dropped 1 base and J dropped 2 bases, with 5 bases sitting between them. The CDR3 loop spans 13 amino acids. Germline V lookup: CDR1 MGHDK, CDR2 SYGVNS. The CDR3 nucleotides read TGTGCCAGCAGTGAATGTGTGCAAGAGACCCAGTACTTC. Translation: CASSECVQETQYF.

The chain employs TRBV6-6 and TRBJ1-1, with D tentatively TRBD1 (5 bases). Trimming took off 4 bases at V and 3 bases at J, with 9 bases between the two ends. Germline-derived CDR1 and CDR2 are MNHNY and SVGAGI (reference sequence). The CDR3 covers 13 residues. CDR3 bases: TGTGCCAGCAGTTCGGGACTCGACACTGAAGCTTTCTTT. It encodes CASSSGLDTEAFF.

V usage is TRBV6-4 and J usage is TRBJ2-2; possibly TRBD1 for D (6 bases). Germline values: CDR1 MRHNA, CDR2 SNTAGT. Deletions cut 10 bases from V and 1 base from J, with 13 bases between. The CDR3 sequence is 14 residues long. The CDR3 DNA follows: TGTGCCACCCGTGGGGGCCAGAACACCGGGGAGCTGTTTTTT. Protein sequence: CATRGGQNTGELFF.

CDR3 nucleotides: TGTGCCAGCAGTTCAACGGGGACAGGGGCGGGAAACACCATATATTTT. This codes for CASSSTGTGAGNTIYF. The rearrangement links TRBV28 to TRBJ1-3; 10 bases align to TRBD1. The CDR3 length is 16 residues. From germline, CDR1 is MDHEN and CDR2 SYDVKM. Losses at the gene ends were 4 bases for V and 4 bases for J; bases not matched to a gene: 7.

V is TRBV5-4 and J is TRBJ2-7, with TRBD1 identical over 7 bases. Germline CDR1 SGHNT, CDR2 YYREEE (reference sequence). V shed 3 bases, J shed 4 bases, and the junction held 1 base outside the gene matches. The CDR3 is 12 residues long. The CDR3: CASSSGQYEQYF. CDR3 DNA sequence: TGTGCCAGCAGCTCGGGACAGTACGAGCAGTACTTC. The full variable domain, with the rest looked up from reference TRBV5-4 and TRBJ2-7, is ETGVTQSPTHLIKTRGQQVTLRCSSQSGHNTVSWYQQALGQGPQFIFQYYREEENGRGNFPPRFSGLQFPNYSSELNVNALELDDSALYLCASSSGQYEQYFGPGTRLTVT.

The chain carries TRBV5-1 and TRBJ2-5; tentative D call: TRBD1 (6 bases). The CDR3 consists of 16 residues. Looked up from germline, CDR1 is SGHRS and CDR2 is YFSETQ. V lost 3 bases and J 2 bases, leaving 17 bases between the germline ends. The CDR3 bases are TGCGCCAGCAGCTCACTACAGGGTTCAGCACAAGAGACCCAGTACTTC. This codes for CASSSLQGSAQETQYF.

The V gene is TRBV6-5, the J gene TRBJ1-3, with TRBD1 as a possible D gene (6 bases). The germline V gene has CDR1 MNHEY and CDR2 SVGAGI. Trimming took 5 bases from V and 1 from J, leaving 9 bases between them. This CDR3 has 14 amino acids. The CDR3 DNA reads TGTGCCAGCAGTCCAACAGGGTCTGGAAACACCATATATTTT. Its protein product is CASSPTGSGNTIYF.

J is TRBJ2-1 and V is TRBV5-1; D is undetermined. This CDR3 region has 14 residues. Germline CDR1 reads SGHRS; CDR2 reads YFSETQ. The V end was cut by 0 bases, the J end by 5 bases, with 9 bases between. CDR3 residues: CASSLEVNHNEQFF. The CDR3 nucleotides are TGCGCCAGCAGCTTGGAGGTTAACCACAATGAGCAGTTCTTC.

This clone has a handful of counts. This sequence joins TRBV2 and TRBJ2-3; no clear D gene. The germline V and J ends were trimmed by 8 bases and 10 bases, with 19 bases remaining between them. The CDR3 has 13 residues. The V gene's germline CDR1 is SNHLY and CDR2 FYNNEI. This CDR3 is CASRWTTREAQYF. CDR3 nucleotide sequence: TGTGCCAGCCGCTGGACCACCCGCGAGGCGCAGTATTTT. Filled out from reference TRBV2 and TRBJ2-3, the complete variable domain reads EPEVTQTPSHQVTQMGQEVILRCVPISNHLYFYWYRQILGQKVEFLVSFYNNEISEKSEIFDDQFSVERPDGSNFTLKIRSTKLEDSAMYFCASRWTTREAQYFGPGTRLTVL.

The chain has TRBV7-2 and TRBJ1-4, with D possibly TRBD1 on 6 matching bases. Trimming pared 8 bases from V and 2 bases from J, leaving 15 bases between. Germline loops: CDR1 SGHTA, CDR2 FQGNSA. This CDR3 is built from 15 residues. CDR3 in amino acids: CASAREGGTNEKLFF. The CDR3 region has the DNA TGTGCCAGCGCCAGGGAGGGGGGTACTAATGAAAAACTGTTTTTT.

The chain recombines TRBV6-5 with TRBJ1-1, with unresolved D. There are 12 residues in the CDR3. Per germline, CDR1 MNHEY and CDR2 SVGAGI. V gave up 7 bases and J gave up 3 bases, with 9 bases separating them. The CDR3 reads CASMIDDTEAFF. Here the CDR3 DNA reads TGTGCCAGCATGATCGACGACACTGAAGCTTTCTTT.